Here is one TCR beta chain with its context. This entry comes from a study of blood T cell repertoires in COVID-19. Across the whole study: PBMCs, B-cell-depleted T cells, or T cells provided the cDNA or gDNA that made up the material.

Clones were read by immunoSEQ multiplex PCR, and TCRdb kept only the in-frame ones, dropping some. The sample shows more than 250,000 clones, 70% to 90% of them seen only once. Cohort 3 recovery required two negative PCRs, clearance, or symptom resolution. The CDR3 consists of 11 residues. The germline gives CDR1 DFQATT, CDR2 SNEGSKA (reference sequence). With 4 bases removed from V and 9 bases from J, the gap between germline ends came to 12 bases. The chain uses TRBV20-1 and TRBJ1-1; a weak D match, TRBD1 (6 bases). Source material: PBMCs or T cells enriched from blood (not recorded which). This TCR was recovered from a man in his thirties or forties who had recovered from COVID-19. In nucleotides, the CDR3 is TGCAGTGCTATCTCAGGGGAGAAAGCTTTCTTT. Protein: CSAISGEKAFF.